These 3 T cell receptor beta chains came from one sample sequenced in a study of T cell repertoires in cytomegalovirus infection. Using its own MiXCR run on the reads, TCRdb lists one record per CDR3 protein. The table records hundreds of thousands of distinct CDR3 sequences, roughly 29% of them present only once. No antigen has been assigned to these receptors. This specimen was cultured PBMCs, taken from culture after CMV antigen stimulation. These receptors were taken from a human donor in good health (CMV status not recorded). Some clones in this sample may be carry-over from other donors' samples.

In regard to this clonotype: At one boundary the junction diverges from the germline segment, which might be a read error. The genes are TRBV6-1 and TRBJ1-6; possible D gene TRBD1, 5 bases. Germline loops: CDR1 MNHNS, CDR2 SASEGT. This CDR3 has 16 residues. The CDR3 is CASSYPIREVGSPFHF. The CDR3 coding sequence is TGTGCCAGCAGTTACCCAATCAGGGAAGTTGGTTCACCCTTCCACTTT.

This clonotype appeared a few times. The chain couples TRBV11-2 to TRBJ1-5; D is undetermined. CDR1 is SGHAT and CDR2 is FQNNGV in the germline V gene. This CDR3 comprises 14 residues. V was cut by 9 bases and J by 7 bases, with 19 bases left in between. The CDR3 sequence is CARPGKGSGQPQHF. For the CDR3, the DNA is TGTGCCAGACCCGGGAAGGGATCCGGACAGCCCCAGCATTTT.

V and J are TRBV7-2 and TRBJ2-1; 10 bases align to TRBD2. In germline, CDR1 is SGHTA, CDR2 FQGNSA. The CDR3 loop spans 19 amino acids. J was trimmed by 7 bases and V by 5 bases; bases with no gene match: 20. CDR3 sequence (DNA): TGTGCCAGCAGCCCTTGGGGGGGGGGGCGAGCGGGGGGGCCGAATGAGCAGTTCTTC. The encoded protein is CASSPWGGGRAGGPNEQFF.